This T cell receptor (beta chain) was retrieved from a study of T cell responses to AZD1222 COVID-19 vaccine. TCRdb's copy holds only in-frame clones and misses some; the assay was immunoSEQ multiplex PCR. Among 150,000 to 200,000 clones listed, around 87% were seen once. As for this clone: The antigen is not known.

Germline-derived CDR1 and CDR2 are MDHEN and SYDVKM. The CDR3 covers 15 residues. V dropped 7 bases and J dropped 2 bases, with 17 bases sitting between them. Study-level results: Spike-specific TCR breadth and depth rose after two AZD1222 doses.

Sequenced here: peripheral blood, sampled on day 0 of MenACWY control vaccination. This chain links TRBV28 with TRBJ1-1; D may be TRBD1 (5 bases). This clonotype was obtained from an adult in good health. The CDR3 DNA follows: TGTGCCAGCATTGAGACCTGGGGGGTCAACACTGAAGCTTTCTTT. Protein product: CASIETWGVNTEAFF.